This TCR beta chain was observed in a study of T-cell reconstitution after alpha-beta-depleted transplantation in children. As regards this clonotype: Its antigen is still unknown.

Unique molecular identifiers were incorporated when the TCRbeta library was constructed. MiXCR, run by TCRdb on the PCR reads, gives a single entry per CDR3 protein. The sample lists some 440,000 distinct CDR3 sequences; around 15% were seen once. Regarding the study as a whole: Alpha-beta T cells about two months after transplant reportedly derived from several hundred expanded graft clones. Some patients' high day-60 TCRbeta diversity was traced to surviving recipient T cells and thymic progenitors.

This CDR3 has 14 amino acids. The germline V gene encodes CDR1 SEHNR and CDR2 FQNEAQ (reference sequence). V dropped 4 bases and J dropped 4; count of bases not matched to a gene: 5. Sequenced here: PBMCs, mostly from graft donor cells, sampled 360 days after TCRalphabeta/CD19-depleted stem cell transplant. This chain connects TRBV7-9 to TRBJ1-2; TRBD1 aligns across 8 bases. The TCR sequence derives from a boy under three years old who had a stem cell transplant for Wiskott-Aldrich syndrome, so the T cells may come from the graft donor. CDR3 in amino acids: CASSSMTGVYGYTF. The DNA for the CDR3 is TGTGCCAGCAGCTCCATGACAGGGGTCTATGGCTACACCTTC.